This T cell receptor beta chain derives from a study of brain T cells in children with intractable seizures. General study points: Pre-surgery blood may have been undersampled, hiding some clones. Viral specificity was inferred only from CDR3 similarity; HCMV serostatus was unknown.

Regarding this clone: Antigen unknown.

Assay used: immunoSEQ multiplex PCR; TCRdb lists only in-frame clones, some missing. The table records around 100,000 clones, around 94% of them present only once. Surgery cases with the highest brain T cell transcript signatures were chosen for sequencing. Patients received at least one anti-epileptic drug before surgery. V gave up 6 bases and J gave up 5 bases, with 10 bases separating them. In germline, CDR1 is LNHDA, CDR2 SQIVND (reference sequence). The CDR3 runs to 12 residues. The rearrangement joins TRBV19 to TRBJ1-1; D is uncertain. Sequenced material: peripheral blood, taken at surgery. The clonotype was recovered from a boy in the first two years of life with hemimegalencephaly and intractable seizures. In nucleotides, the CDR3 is TGTGCCAGTAGGGAGGGTTTTACTGAAGCTTTCTTT. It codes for CASREGFTEAFF.